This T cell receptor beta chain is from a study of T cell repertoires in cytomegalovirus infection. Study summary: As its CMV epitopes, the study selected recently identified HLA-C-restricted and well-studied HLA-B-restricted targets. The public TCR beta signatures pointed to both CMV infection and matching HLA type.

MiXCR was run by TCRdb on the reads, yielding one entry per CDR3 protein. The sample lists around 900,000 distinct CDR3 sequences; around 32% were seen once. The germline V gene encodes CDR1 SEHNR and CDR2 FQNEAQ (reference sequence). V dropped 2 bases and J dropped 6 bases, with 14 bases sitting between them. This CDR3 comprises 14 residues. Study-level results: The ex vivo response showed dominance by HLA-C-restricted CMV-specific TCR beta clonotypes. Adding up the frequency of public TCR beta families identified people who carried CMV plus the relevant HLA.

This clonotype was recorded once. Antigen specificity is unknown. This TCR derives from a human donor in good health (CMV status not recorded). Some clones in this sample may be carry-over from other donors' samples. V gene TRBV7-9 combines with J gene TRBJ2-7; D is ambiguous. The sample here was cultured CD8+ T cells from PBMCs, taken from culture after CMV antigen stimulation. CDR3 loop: CASSLLARNCEQYF. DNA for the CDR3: TGTGCCAGCAGCTTATTGGCGCGGAACTGCGAGCAGTACTTC.